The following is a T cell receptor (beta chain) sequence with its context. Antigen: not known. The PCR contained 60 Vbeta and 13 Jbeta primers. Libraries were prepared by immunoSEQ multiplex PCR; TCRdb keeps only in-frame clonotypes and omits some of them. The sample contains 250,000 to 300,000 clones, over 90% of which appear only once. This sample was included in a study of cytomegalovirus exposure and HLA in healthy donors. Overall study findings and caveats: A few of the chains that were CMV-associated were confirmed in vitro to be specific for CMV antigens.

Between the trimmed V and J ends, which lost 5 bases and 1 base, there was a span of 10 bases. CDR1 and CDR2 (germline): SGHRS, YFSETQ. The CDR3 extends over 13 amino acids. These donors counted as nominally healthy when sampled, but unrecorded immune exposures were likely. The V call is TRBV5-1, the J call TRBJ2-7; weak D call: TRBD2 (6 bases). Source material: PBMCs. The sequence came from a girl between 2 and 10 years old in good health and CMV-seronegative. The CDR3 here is CASRRDSSYEQYF. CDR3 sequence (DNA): TGCGCCAGCAGGCGGGACTCATCCTACGAGCAGTACTTC. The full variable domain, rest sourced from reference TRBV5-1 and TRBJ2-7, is KAGVTQTPRYLIKTRGQQVTLSCSPISGHRSVSWYQQTPGQGLQFLFEYFSETQRNKGNFPGRFSGRQFSNSRSEMNVSTLELGDSALYLCASRRDSSYEQYFGPGTRLTVT.